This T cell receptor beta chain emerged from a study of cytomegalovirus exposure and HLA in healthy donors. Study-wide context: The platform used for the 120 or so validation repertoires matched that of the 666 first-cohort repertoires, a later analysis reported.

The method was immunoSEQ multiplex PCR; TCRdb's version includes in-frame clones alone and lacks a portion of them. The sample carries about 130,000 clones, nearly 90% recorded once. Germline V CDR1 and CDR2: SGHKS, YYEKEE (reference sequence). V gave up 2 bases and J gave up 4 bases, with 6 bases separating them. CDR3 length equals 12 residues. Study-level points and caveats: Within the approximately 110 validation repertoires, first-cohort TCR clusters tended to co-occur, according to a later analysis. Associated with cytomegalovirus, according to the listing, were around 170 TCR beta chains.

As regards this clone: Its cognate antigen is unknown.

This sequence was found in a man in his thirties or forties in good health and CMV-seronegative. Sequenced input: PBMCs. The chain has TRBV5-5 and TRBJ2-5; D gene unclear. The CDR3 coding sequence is TGTGCCAGCAGCTTCTCCCGAGAGACCCAGTACTTC. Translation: CASSFSRETQYF. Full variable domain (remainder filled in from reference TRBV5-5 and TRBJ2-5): DAGVTQSPTHLIKTRGQQVTLRCSPISGHKSVSWYQQVLGQGPQFIFQYYEKEERGRGNFPDRFSARQFPNYSSELNVNALLLGDSALYLCASSFSRETQYFGPGTRLLVL.